Given below is one T cell receptor (beta chain) in context. The record originates from a study of blood T cell repertoires in COVID-19. V was pared by 3 bases and J by 4 bases, with 7 bases between. This CDR3 contains 13 residues. Looked up from germline, CDR1 is LGHDT and CDR2 is YNNKEL (reference sequence). The method was immunoSEQ multiplex PCR; TCRdb's version includes in-frame clones alone and lacks a portion of them. The profile shows under 150,000 clones, more than 70% of them singletons. This receptor was obtained from a man aged 50-59 years with active or convalescent COVID-19. The sample taken for sequencing was peripheral blood. The chain combines TRBV3-1 (or the pseudogene TRBV3-2) with TRBJ1-3, with D hard to call. This CDR3 is CASSQHEGNTIYF. The DNA for the CDR3 is TGTGCCAGCAGCCAGCACGAGGGAAACACCATATATTTT.